Each of the 2 T cell receptor beta chains below was sequenced from the same sample in a study of blood T cell repertoires in COVID-19. TCRdb keeps only in-frame clones here, not all; method: immunoSEQ multiplex PCR. This table has tens of thousands of clones, about four fifths appearing once. The sample was peripheral blood. These receptors were taken from a human donor in a cohort sampled during active COVID-19.

The chain couples TRBV11-2 to TRBJ1-6; unclear D gene. Germline CDR1 reads SGHAT; CDR2 reads FQNNGV. CDR3 length: 13 amino acids. The V end was cut by 0 bases, the J end by 9 bases, with 6 bases between. This CDR3 reads CASSLDGPSPLHF. The CDR3, as DNA: TGTGCCAGCAGCTTAGACGGTCCTTCACCCCTCCACTTT. The whole variable domain, filled in from reference TRBV11-2 and TRBJ1-6, reads EAGVAQSPRYKIIEKRQSVAFWCNPISGHATLYWYQQILGQGPKLLIQFQNNGVVDDSQLPKDRFSAERLKGVDSTLKIQPAKLEDSAVYLCASSLDGPSPLHFGNGTRLTVT.

This clone was seen a few times. The chain uses TRBV9 and TRBJ1-6; D is perhaps TRBD1 (6 bases). The CDR3 has 14 amino acids. CDR1 is SGDLS, CDR2 YYNGEE, per germline. The V and J ends lost 4 bases and 8 bases respectively, with 13 bases between them. This chain's CDR3 is CASSLQGYDSPLHF. The CDR3 DNA is TGTGCCAGCAGCCTGCAGGGGTATGATTCACCCCTCCACTTT.